The source of this T cell receptor (beta chain) is a study of blood T cell repertoires in COVID-19. Germline assignment: CDR1 SNHLY and CDR2 FYNNEI. The V gene lost 4 bases and the J gene lost 2 bases, with 11 bases spanning the gap. CDR3 length: 14 amino acids. The repertoire was sequenced with immunoSEQ multiplex PCR; TCRdb's copy has only in-frame clones and lacks some. The sample shows a few hundred thousand clones, roughly 84% of them seen only once. The chain uses TRBV2 and TRBJ1-1; D may be TRBD1 (6 bases). The TCR sequence derives from a woman aged 25 to 39 who had recovered from COVID-19. Sequencing was performed on PBMCs or T cells enriched from blood (not recorded which). The CDR3 protein is CASSAQGPNTEAFF. CDR3 nucleotides: TGTGCCAGCAGTGCACAGGGCCCCAACACTGAAGCTTTCTTT.